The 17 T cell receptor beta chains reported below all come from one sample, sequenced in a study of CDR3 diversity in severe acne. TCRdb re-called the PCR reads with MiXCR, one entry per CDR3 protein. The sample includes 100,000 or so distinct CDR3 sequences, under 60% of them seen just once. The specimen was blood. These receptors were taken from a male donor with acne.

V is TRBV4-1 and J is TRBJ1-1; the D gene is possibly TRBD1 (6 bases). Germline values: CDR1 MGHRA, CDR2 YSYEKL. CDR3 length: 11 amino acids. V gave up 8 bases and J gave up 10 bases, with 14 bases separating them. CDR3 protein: CASQWRGVAFF. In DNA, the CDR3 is TGCGCCAGCCAATGGAGGGGGGTAGCTTTCTTT.

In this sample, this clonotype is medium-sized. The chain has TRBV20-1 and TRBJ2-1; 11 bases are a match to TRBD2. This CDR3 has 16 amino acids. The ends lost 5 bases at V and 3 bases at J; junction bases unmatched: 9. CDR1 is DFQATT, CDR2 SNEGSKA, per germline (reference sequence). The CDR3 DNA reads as TGCAGTGCTTACGACCTAGCGGGAGGCCTCTACAATGAGCAGTTCTTC. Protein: CSAYDLAGGLYNEQFF.

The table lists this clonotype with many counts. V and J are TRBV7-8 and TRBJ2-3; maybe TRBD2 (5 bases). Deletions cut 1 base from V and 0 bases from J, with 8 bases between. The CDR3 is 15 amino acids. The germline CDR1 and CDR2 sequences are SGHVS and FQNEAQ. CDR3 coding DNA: TGTGCCAGCAGCTTAGTCAGGACTAGCACAGATACGCAGTATTTT. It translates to CASSLVRTSTDTQYF.

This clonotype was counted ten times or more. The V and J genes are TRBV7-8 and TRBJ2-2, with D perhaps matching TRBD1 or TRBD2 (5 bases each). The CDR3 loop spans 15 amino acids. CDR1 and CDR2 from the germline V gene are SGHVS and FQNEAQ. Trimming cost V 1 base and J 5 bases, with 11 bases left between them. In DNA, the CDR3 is TGTGCCAGCAGCTTAGTGGAGAGGGGAACCGGGGAGCTGTTTTTT. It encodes CASSLVERGTGELFF. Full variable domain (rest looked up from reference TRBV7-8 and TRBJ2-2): GAGVSQSPRYKVAKRGQDVALRCDPISGHVSLFWYQQALGQGPEFLTYFQNEAQLDKSGLPSDRFFAERPEGSVSTLKIQRTQQEDSAVYLCASSLVERGTGELFFGEGSRLTVL.

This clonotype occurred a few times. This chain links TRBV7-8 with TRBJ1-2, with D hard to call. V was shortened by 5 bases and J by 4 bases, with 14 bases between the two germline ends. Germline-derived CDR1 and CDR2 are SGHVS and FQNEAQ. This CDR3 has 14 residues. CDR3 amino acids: CASSTEWVAYGYTF. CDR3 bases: TGTGCCAGCAGCACTGAGTGGGTGGCCTATGGCTACACCTTC. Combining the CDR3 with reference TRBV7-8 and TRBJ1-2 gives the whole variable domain GAGVSQSPRYKVAKRGQDVALRCDPISGHVSLFWYQQALGQGPEFLTYFQNEAQLDKSGLPSDRFFAERPEGSVSTLKIQRTQQEDSAVYLCASSTEWVAYGYTFGSGTRLTVV.

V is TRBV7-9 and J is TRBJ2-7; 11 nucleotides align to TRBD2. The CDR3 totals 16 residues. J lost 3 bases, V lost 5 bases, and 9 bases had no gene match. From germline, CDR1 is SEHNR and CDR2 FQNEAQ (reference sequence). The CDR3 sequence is CASSQSSGRGNYEQYF. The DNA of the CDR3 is TGTGCCAGCAGCCAGAGTAGCGGGAGGGGAAACTACGAGCAGTACTTC.

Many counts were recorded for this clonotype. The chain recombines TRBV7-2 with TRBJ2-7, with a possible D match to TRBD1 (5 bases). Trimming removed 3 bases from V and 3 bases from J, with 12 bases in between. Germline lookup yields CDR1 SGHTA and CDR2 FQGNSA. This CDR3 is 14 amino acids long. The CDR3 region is CASSFSQGGYEQYF. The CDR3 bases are TGTGCCAGCAGCTTCTCTCAGGGTGGCTACGAGCAGTACTTC.

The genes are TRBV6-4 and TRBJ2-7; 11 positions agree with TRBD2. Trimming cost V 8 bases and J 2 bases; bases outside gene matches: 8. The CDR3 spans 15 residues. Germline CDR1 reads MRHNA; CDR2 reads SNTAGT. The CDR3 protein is CASSPGTSGPYEQYF. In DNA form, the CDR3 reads TGTGCCAGCTCCCCCGGGACTAGCGGCCCCTACGAGCAGTACTTC.

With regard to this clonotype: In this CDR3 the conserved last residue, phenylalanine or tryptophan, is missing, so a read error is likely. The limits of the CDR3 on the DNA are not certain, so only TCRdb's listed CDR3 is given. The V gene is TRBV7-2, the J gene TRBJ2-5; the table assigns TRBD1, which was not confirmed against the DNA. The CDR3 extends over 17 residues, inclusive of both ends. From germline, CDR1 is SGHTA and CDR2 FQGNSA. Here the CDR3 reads CASSPGKAGDRGYTFGS.

CDR3 sequence: CATSRAPASGSYEQYF. CDR3 nucleotides: TGTGCCACCAGCAGAGCCCCGGCTAGCGGATCCTACGAGCAGTACTTC. The rearrangement links TRBV15 to TRBJ2-7; 7 nucleotides line up with TRBD2. V shed 1 base and J 1 base; nucleotides not matched to a gene: 7. Germline CDR1 LNHNV, CDR2 YYDKDF (reference sequence). The CDR3 contains 16 residues.

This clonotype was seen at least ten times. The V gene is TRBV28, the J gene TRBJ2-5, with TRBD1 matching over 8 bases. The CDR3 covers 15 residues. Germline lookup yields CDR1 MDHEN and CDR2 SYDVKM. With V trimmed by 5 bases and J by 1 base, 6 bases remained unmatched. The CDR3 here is CASSRRGQGQETQYF. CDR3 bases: TGTGCCAGCAGTCGACGAGGACAGGGCCAAGAGACCCAGTACTTC.

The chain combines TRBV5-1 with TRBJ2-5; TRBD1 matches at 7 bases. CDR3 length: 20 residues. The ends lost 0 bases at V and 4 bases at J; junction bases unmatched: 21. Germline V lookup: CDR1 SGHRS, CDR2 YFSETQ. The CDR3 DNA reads TGCGCCAGCAGCTTGGAGACTGGCAAGTGGACAGGTGCGGTCGCAGAGACCCAGTACTTC. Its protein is CASSLETGKWTGAVAETQYF.

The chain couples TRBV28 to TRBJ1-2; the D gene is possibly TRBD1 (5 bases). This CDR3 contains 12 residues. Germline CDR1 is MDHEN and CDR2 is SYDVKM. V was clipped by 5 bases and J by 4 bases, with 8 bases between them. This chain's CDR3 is CASSRDPYGYTF. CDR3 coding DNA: TGTGCCAGCAGTCGGGACCCCTATGGCTACACCTTC.

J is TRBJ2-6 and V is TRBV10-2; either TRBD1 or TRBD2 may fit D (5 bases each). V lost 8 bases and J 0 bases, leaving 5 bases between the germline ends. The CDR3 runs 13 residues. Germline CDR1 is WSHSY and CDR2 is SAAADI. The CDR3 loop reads CASGGSGANVLTF. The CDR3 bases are TGCGCCAGCGGGGGCTCTGGGGCCAACGTCCTGACTTTC.

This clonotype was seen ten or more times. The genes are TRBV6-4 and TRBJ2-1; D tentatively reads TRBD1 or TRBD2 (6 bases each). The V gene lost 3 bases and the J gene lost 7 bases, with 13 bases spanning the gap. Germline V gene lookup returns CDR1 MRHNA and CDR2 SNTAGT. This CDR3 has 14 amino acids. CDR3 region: CASSEFRGGNEQFF. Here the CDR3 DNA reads TGTGCCAGCAGTGAGTTCAGAGGGGGGAATGAGCAGTTCTTC.

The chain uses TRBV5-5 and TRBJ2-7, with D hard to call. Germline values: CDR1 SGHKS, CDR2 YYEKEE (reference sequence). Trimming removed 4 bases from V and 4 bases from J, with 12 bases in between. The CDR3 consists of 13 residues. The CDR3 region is CASSGMAVYEQYF. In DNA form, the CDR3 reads TGTGCCAGCAGCGGTATGGCGGTTTACGAGCAGTACTTC.

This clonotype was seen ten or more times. The CDR3 nucleotides are TGTGCCAGCAGTGAGACGGCTCCACTTTACGAGCAGTACTTC. Encoded protein: CASSETAPLYEQYF. This chain links TRBV6-1 with TRBJ2-7; D is undetermined. This CDR3 spans 14 amino acids. V dropped 3 bases and J dropped 4 bases, with 13 bases sitting between them. The germline CDR1 and CDR2 sequences are MNHNS and SASEGT.